A selection of T cell receptor beta chains follows, all from one sample in a study of blood T cell repertoires in COVID-19. The data were produced by immunoSEQ multiplex PCR, yet TCRdb's version contains in-frame clones alone and is incomplete. The data show around 130,000 clones, roughly 80% seen once. Sample: peripheral blood. The receptor source for this set is a human donor in a cohort sampled during active COVID-19. Both conserved end residues are part of each CDR3. A D gene is named only where the DNA matches it firmly. Rows give clone size only sometimes, using once, few, many, or a class for an expanded clone.

NA	NA	TRBV6-5	TRBJ2-1	TGTGCCAGCAGTTACTCCGGGGTACAGAATGAGCAGTTCTTC	CASSYSGVQNEQFF
NA	NA	TRBV6-6	TRBJ2-7	TGTGCCACCGGTCGGGACTCGGGCGAGCAGTACTTC	CATGRDSGEQYF
once	NA	TRBV5-1	TRBJ1-1	TGCCTATTTAGGGGCGAGACGGATGAAGCTTTCTTT	CLFRGETDEAFF
few	TRBD2	TRBV3-1/TRBV3-2	TRBJ2-3	TGTGCCAGCAGCCACGGACTAGCGGGAGAGGGAACAGATACGCAGTATTTT	CASSHGLAGEGTDTQYF
NA	NA	TRBV28	TRBJ2-7	TGTGCCAGCAGTTTCCTACTAGGGTACGAGCAGTACTTC	CASSFLLGYEQYF
NA	TRBD1	TRBV6-5	TRBJ2-1	TGTGCCAGCATTTTACAGGGGGTAGGGGATGAGCAGTTCTTC	CASILQGVGDEQFF
NA	NA	TRBV5-1	TRBJ1-6	TGCGCCAGCAGCTTGAGACAGCCTAATTCACCCCTCCACTTT	CASSLRQPNSPLHF
NA	NA	TRBV6-5	TRBJ2-7	TGTGCCAGCAGTCGACAGGCATCCGGCTACGAGCAGTACTTC	CASSRQASGYEQYF
NA	TRBD1	TRBV5-1	TRBJ2-7	TGCGCCAGCAGCCCTATGACAGGGGGCTCCCACGAGCAGTACTTC	CASSPMTGGSHEQYF
NA	NA	TRBV30	TRBJ1-1	TGTGCCTGGAGGGGGGGGAGGGTAGGTAGTACTGAAGCTTTCTTT	CAWRGGRVGSTEAFF
NA	TRBD2	TRBV4-2	TRBJ2-7	TGTGCCAGCAGCCAAACAGCGGGGCCGTCCTACGAGCAGTACTTC	CASSQTAGPSYEQYF
NA	NA	TRBV5-1	TRBJ2-6	TGCGCCAGCAGCCACGGGACTCGGGGGGCCAACGTCCTGACTTTC	CASSHGTRGANVLTF
NA	NA	TRBV28	TRBJ2-7	TGTGCCAGCAGGAGTGGAGGCGCCTCCTACGAGCAGTACTTC	CASRSGGASYEQYF
NA	NA	TRBV28	TRBJ2-7	TGTGCCAGCAGTTCCGCTAGCGCGAGATCCTACGAGCAGTACTTC	CASSSASARSYEQYF
NA	NA	TRBV12-3/TRBV12-4	TRBJ2-2	TGTGCCATACGGGCGAACACCGGGGAGCTGTTTTTT	CAIRANTGELFF
NA	TRBD1	TRBV5-8	TRBJ1-2	TGTGCCAGCAGCAAAATCAGGGGGAACTATGGCTACACCTTC	CASSKIRGNYGYTF
NA	NA	TRBV5-6	TRBJ1-2	TGTGCCAGCAGCTTGGGCGTCGGCTACACCTTC	CASSLGVGYTF
NA	NA	TRBV2	TRBJ1-2	TGTGCCAGCTCATTAGCTAACTATGGCTACACCTTC	CASSLANYGYTF
few	NA	TRBV10-2	TRBJ2-1	TGCGCCAGCAGTGAAATCAGGGGAGGGAATGAGCAGTTCTTC	CASSEIRGGNEQFF
NA	NA	TRBV11-3	TRBJ2-7	TGTGCCAGCAGCCCCCCGGGTATGAGCTCCTACGAGCAGTACTTC	CASSPPGMSSYEQYF
once	TRBD1	TRBV2	TRBJ1-2	TGTGCCAGCAGGCCGAAGGGACAGTTTTTCTATGGCTACACCTTC	CASRPKGQFFYGYTF
NA	TRBD1	TRBV5-1	TRBJ1-2	TGCGCCAGCACTCCGACAGGGGGCGTTGGCTACACCTTC	CASTPTGGVGYTF
NA	TRBD1	TRBV29-1	TRBJ2-5	TGCAGCGTTGCTCCGGGACAGCAAGAGACCCAGTACTTC	CSVAPGQQETQYF
NA	TRBD1	TRBV30	TRBJ1-1	TGTGCCTGTAACAGGGGGAGCACTGAAGCTTTCTTT	CACNRGSTEAFF
NA	TRBD1	TRBV7-6	TRBJ1-6	TGTGCCAGCAGCCTCGAAGGACAGGGCCGGTCACCCCTCCACTTT	CASSLEGQGRSPLHF
NA	NA	TRBV19	TRBJ1-3	TGTGCCAGTTTCGGCCACCGGCCGCGGGGAAACACCATATATTTT	CASFGHRPRGNTIYF
NA	NA	TRBV15	TRBJ1-1	TGTGCCACCGGCCGGGTTTTGAACACTGAAGCTTTCTTT	CATGRVLNTEAFF
few	TRBD1	TRBV7-6	TRBJ2-7	TGTGCCAGCAGCTTATTTGATGCAGGGGGCCACTCCTACGAGCAGTACTTC	CASSLFDAGGHSYEQYF
NA	TRBD1	TRBV12-3/TRBV12-4	TRBJ2-7	TGTGCCTCTTCGACAGGGGGTGGCTACGAGCAGTACTTC	CASSTGGGYEQYF
NA	TRBD2	TRBV6-5	TRBJ2-7	TGTGCCAGCAGTTCCAGCACGGGGGGATCCTACGAGCAGTACTTC	CASSSSTGGSYEQYF
NA	TRBD2	TRBV7-2	TRBJ2-1	TGTGCCAGCAGCTTAATGTTTAGCGGGAGGGCTTACTACAATGAGCAGTTCTTC	CASSLMFSGRAYYNEQFF
NA	TRBD1	TRBV10-3	TRBJ2-7	TGTGCCATCAGGTCAGGGGGCCTATCCTACGAGCAGTACTTC	CAIRSGGLSYEQYF
once	TRBD1	TRBV28	TRBJ2-5	TGTGCCAGCAGTCGCCCCGGGACAGGGGCACAAGAGACCCAGTACTTC	CASSRPGTGAQETQYF
few	NA	TRBV5-1	TRBJ2-7	TGCGCCAGCAGCTTGGATCAGGGGTCCTACGAGCAGTACTTC	CASSLDQGSYEQYF
NA	TRBD1	TRBV5-6	TRBJ1-1	TGTGCCAGCAGGTATACAGGGGGCGGCACTGAAGCTTTCTTT	CASRYTGGGTEAFF
few	TRBD1	TRBV5-1	TRBJ1-4	TGCGCCAGCAGCTTGGAGGGACAGGCTTTGGAGGAACTGTTTTTT	CASSLEGQALEELFF
once	TRBD2	TRBV4-1	TRBJ2-1	TGCGCCAGCAGCTCCGGGACTAGCGGATACAATGAGCAGTTCTTC	CASSSGTSGYNEQFF
NA	TRBD2	TRBV29-1	TRBJ2-7	TGCAGCTTCCAAGGGGACTACTACGAGCAGTACTTC	CSFQGDYYEQYF
few	TRBD2	TRBV7-3	TRBJ2-5	TGTGCCAGCAGCTTTAGCGGGGGAACTGGAGAGACCCAGTACTTC	CASSFSGGTGETQYF
few	TRBD2	TRBV5-6	TRBJ2-3	TGTGCCAGCAGCTCTGGTAGCGGGCCAGATACGCAGTATTTT	CASSSGSGPDTQYF
NA	NA	TRBV5-1	TRBJ2-5	TGCGCCAGCAGCCCCTCCGGTCGATTAGAGACCCAGTACTTC	CASSPSGRLETQYF
NA	NA	TRBV6-5	TRBJ1-2	TGTGCCAGCAGTTACTCACGGGGTCCGGGCGGCTACACCTTC	CASSYSRGPGGYTF
NA	NA	TRBV6-5	TRBJ1-1	TGTGCCAGCAGTTACTCCAACGGGGGAGCTTTCTTT	CASSYSNGGAFF